This is a list of T cell receptor beta chains from one sample in a study. TCRdb re-derived calls from the RT-PCR reads in MiXCR, one entry per CDR3 protein. This sample has almost 700,000 distinct CDR3 sequences, with 12% to 15% found just once. Sequencing was performed on memory CD4+ T cells from blood. Receptors were obtained from a female donor in good health, serving as a healthy control. Both conserved end residues are part of each CDR3. D genes are given only for firm matches. Only part of the rows carry a size: once, few, many, or a class if the clone is expanded.

v_gene	d_gene	abundance	j_gene	CDR3aa	CDR3nt
TRBV6-5	NA	many	TRBJ1-1	CASSFEGSNTEAFF	TGTGCCAGCAGTTTCGAAGGGTCGAACACTGAAGCTTTCTTT
TRBV7-7	NA	NA	TRBJ1-5	CASRAGTHSNQPQHF	TGTGCCAGCAGAGCCGGGACACATAGCAATCAGCCCCAGCATTTT
TRBV4-1	NA	NA	TRBJ1-1	CASSQENGGRTEAFF	TGCGCCAGCAGCCAAGAGAATGGGGGAAGAACTGAAGCTTTCTTT
TRBV30	NA	few	TRBJ2-1	CAWSVFPVQFF	TGTGCCTGGAGTGTATTCCCTGTGCAGTTCTTC
TRBV29-1	NA	many	TRBJ1-1	CSVAEAFF	TGCAGCGTTGCTGAAGCTTTCTTT
TRBV11-2	TRBD2	many	TRBJ2-3	CAYALASTDTQYF	TGTGCCTACGCACTAGCGAGCACAGATACGCAGTATTTT
TRBV18	NA	NA	TRBJ1-2	CASSRQGAYGYTF	TGTGCCAGCTCACGACAAGGGGCGTATGGCTACACCTTC
TRBV7-9	NA	NA	TRBJ1-3	CASSLRGGRSLSGNTIYF	TGTGCCAGCAGCTTAAGGGGGGGCCGAAGTCTTTCTGGAAACACCATATATTTT
TRBV6-5	NA	NA	TRBJ2-1	CASRTSRSSYNEQFF	TGTGCCAGCAGGACCAGTCGTAGCTCCTACAATGAGCAGTTCTTC
TRBV6-1	NA	many	TRBJ1-5	CASKGGGNQPQHF	TGTGCCAGCAAGGGAGGGGGCAATCAGCCCCAGCATTTT
TRBV28	NA	NA	TRBJ2-6	CASSLRAPRPGANVLTF	TGTGCCAGCAGTTTAAGGGCCCCAAGGCCTGGGGCCAACGTCCTGACTTTC
TRBV27	NA	NA	TRBJ1-2	CASQPTGHYGYTF	TGTGCCAGCCAACCGACAGGTCACTATGGCTACACCTTC
TRBV20-1	TRBD1	few	TRBJ2-5	CSARDRGHLETQYF	TGCAGTGCTAGGGACAGGGGGCATTTAGAGACCCAGTACTTC
TRBV5-1	NA	few	TRBJ2-7	CASSLGDLRYEQYF	TGCGCCAGCAGCTTGGGGGACCTTCGCTACGAGCAGTACTTC
TRBV5-1	NA	many	TRBJ2-3	CASSLLTATRSSTDTQYF	TGCGCCAGCAGCTTGTTGACAGCCACGAGGTCTAGCACAGATACGCAGTATTTT
TRBV12-3/TRBV12-4	TRBD1	NA	TRBJ1-5	CASSPGTGINQPQHF	TGTGCCAGCAGTCCAGGGACAGGGATCAATCAGCCCCAGCATTTT
TRBV15	NA	NA	TRBJ2-1	CATSRDLGGEREQFF	TGTGCCACCAGCAGAGATCTGGGTGGAGAACGTGAGCAGTTCTTC
TRBV4-3	NA	NA	TRBJ2-1	CASSRGRDYNEQFF	TGCGCCAGCAGTCGAGGAAGGGATTACAATGAGCAGTTCTTC
TRBV4-2	NA	NA	TRBJ2-6	CASKVPGANVLTF	TGTGCCAGCAAGGTCCCTGGGGCCAACGTCCTGACTTTC
TRBV5-1	TRBD1	few	TRBJ1-6	CASSPGDSAGGSPLHF	TGCGCCAGCAGCCCTGGGGACAGTGCGGGAGGTTCACCCCTCCACTTT
TRBV5-1	NA	few	TRBJ1-4	CASSPAQGPIIHEKLLF	TGCGCCAGCAGTCCTGCGCAGGGGCCCATCATCCATGAAAAACTGCTTTTT
TRBV28	TRBD2	few	TRBJ2-1	CASSPSSGRGYNEQFF	TGTGCCAGCAGCCCAAGTAGCGGGAGAGGCTACAATGAGCAGTTCTTC
TRBV7-9	TRBD1	NA	TRBJ1-4	CASSTGQLYEKLFF	TGTGCCAGCAGCACGGGACAGCTTTATGAAAAACTGTTTTTT
TRBV5-5	NA	few	TRBJ1-2	CASSFERASLYGYTF	TGTGCCAGCAGCTTCGAGCGGGCTTCCCTCTATGGCTACACCTTC
TRBV6-1	NA	many	TRBJ1-5	CASIESPAGTQPQHF	TGTGCCAGCATTGAGTCCCCTGCGGGGACACAGCCCCAGCATTTT
TRBV15	NA	few	TRBJ1-4	CATSRDLTNEKLFF	TGTGCCACCAGCAGAGATTTGACTAATGAAAAACTGTTTTTT
TRBV20-1	NA	few	TRBJ1-2	CSARDEKEGYGYTF	TGCAGTGCTAGAGATGAGAAGGAAGGATATGGCTACACCTTC
TRBV20-1	NA	NA	TRBJ2-1	CSARPSLDTFTYNEQFF	TGCAGTGCTAGACCCTCCCTGGACACCTTTACTTACAATGAGCAGTTCTTC
TRBV18	TRBD1	few	TRBJ2-1	CASSLGQGEIHEQFF	TGTGCCAGCTCACTAGGACAGGGGGAGATACATGAGCAGTTCTTC
TRBV7-3	NA	many	TRBJ1-3	CASSSGPGNTIYF	TGTGCCAGCAGCTCGGGACCCGGAAACACCATATATTTT
TRBV20-1	TRBD2	NA	TRBJ2-7	CSARVGLAGQEQYF	TGCAGTGCTAGAGTGGGACTAGCGGGGCAAGAGCAGTACTTC
TRBV6-1	TRBD1	few	TRBJ2-5	CASSERGTGPTQYF	TGTGCCAGCAGTGAAAGGGGGACAGGCCCCACCCAGTACTTC
TRBV10-3	NA	many	TRBJ1-1	CAISENTEAFF	TGTGCCATCAGTGAGAACACTGAAGCTTTCTTT
TRBV20-1	NA	NA	TRBJ1-5	CSASITGTSNQPQHF	TGCAGTGCTAGCATTACAGGGACTAGCAATCAGCCCCAGCATTTT
TRBV2	NA	few	TRBJ1-6	CASLLDNSPLHF	TGTGCCAGCCTTCTAGATAATTCACCCCTCCACTTT
TRBV6-5	NA	few	TRBJ1-2	CASSYAEGGGYTF	TGTGCCAGCAGTTACGCGGAGGGGGGGGGCTACACCTTC
TRBV6-6	TRBD2	many	TRBJ2-1	CASSLFGTSGNEQFF	TGTGCCAGCAGTCTCTTTGGGACTAGCGGAAATGAGCAGTTCTTC
TRBV5-1	NA	NA	TRBJ2-5	CASSLMVPGETQYF	TGCGCCAGCAGCTTGATGGTGCCGGGAGAGACCCAGTACTTC
TRBV5-1	TRBD1	NA	TRBJ1-1	CASSSTGGFNTEAFF	TGCGCCAGCAGCTCAACAGGGGGCTTCAACACTGAAGCTTTCTTT
TRBV5-1	NA	NA	TRBJ2-2	CASSLRTGLGGLFF	TGCGCCAGCAGCCTCCGGACAGGTTTGGGGGGGCTGTTTTTT
TRBV20-1	TRBD2	few	TRBJ2-1	CSASGASSGRNRYNEQFF	TGCAGTGCTAGTGGGGCGTCTAGCGGGAGAAACCGCTACAATGAGCAGTTCTTC